These 29 T cell receptor beta chains were sequenced from one sample in a study of CD8 T cells in ankylosing spondylitis. No antigen has been assigned to these receptors. Study results and limitations: Ankylosing spondylitis blood seemed to carry a telltale TCR beta motif made of seven or eight highly homologous variants.

From the 5' RACE reads, TCRdb called clonotypes with MiXCR, one entry per CDR3 protein. Here the sample spans under 850,000 distinct CDR3 sequences, under 20% being singletons. Sequenced sample: blood, either unsorted or a sorted T cell fraction (not recorded which). These receptors were collected from a male donor with ankylosing spondylitis.

This clonotype has more than one count but fewer than ten. The chain links TRBV19 to TRBJ2-1; D is possibly TRBD1 (5 bases). From germline, CDR1 is LNHDA and CDR2 SQIVND (reference sequence). V lost 3 bases and J lost 6, with 12 bases in between. This CDR3 spans 14 amino acids. CDR3 protein: CASSIGLGPNEQFF. The CDR3 DNA reads TGTGCCAGTAGTATTGGATTGGGGCCCAATGAGCAGTTCTTC.

CDR3 loop: CASSESGSVGRGEQFF. CDR3 nucleotides: TGTGCCAGCAGTGAATCGGGGAGTGTAGGGCGGGGTGAGCAGTTCTTC. This chain uses TRBV25-1 with TRBJ2-1; D might be TRBD2 (6 bases). Trimming left V 1 base short and J 9 bases short, with 19 bases between. Germline CDR1 is MGHDK and CDR2 is SYGVNS. CDR3 length equals 16 residues.

This clonotype turned up a few times. V gene TRBV9 combines with J gene TRBJ1-1; D is possibly TRBD1 (5 bases). From germline, CDR1 is SGDLS and CDR2 YYNGEE. With 0 bases removed from V and 5 bases from J, the gap between germline ends came to 14 bases. The CDR3 is 15 amino acids. CDR3 bases: TGTGCCAGCAGCGTAGCGGGGGGAAGAGGGACTGAAGCTTTCTTT. Amino acid sequence: CASSVAGGRGTEAFF.

This clonotype showed up just a few times. The chain couples TRBV5-1 to TRBJ2-7; no clear D gene. Trimming removed 0 bases from V and 0 bases from J, with 7 bases in between. Per germline, CDR1 SGHRS and CDR2 YFSETQ. This CDR3 is 14 amino acids long. Here the CDR3 DNA reads TGCGCCAGCAGCTTGGTTATGAACTCCTACGAGCAGTACTTC. This translates into CASSLVMNSYEQYF.

The table lists this clonotype with a few counts. The V and J genes are TRBV7-9 and TRBJ2-2; the D is unclear. This CDR3 region has 14 residues. V was cut by 5 bases and J by 8 bases, with 15 bases left in between. Germline V gene sequence: CDR1 SEHNR, CDR2 FQNEAQ (reference sequence). The CDR3 bases are TGTGCCAGCAGCACGCTGTGGGCCATTGGGGAGCTGTTTTTT. It codes for CASSTLWAIGELFF.

The chain's CDR3 is CATSDLVPSGTQYF. CDR3 bases: TGTGCCACCAGTGATTTGGTGCCATCTGGTACGCAGTATTTT. The V call is TRBV24-1, the J call TRBJ2-3; D remains unclear. Trimming took off 0 bases at V and 8 bases at J, with 11 bases between the two ends. Per the germline V gene, CDR1 is KGHDR and CDR2 is SFDVKD. The CDR3 covers 14 residues.

J is TRBJ2-1 and V is TRBV7-9, with unresolved D. The germline V gene has CDR1 SEHNR and CDR2 FQNEAQ (reference sequence). The length of the CDR3 is 16 residues. With 1 base removed from V and 3 bases from J, the gap between germline ends came to 13 bases. The CDR3 region is CASSLGTPSDYNEQFF. The CDR3 nucleotides are TGTGCCAGCAGCTTAGGGACCCCCTCAGACTACAATGAGCAGTTCTTC.

A single count supports this clonotype. The chain links TRBV20-1 to TRBJ2-7, with TRBD1 as a possible D gene (5 bases). The CDR3 is 15 residues long. V was trimmed by 0 bases and J by 5 bases, leaving 17 bases between them. Germline CDR1 is DFQATT and CDR2 is SNEGSKA (reference sequence). The CDR3 region is CSARDADSFSDEQYF. The CDR3 DNA reads TGCAGTGCTAGAGATGCCGACAGTTTCTCGGACGAGCAGTACTTC.

The chain joins TRBV7-9 to TRBJ2-6, with D perhaps TRBD1 (6 bases). From germline, CDR1 is SEHNR and CDR2 FQNEAQ (reference sequence). The ends were cut back, 1 base at V and 8 bases at J, with 18 bases in the middle. The CDR3 loop spans 17 amino acids. DNA for the CDR3: TGTGCCAGCAGCTTAGGGCTGACAGGCCCCATCTCCAACGTCCTGACTTTC. It encodes CASSLGLTGPISNVLTF.

In this sample, this clonotype turned up many times. This chain connects TRBV5-1 to TRBJ2-1; D unresolved. Germline CDR1 SGHRS, CDR2 YFSETQ. Trimming took off 4 bases at V and 0 bases at J, with 8 bases between the two ends. This CDR3 is built from 14 residues. Here the CDR3 DNA reads TGCGCCAGCAGCCCCTGGGGCTCCTACAATGAGCAGTTCTTC. Its translation: CASSPWGSYNEQFF.

V and J are TRBV12-3 or TRBV12-4 and TRBJ1-1; TRBD1 is a possible D gene (6 bases). There are 15 residues in the CDR3. Trimming removed 4 bases from V and 6 bases from J, with 18 bases in between. The CDR3 sequence: CASSSYQTGPSEAFF. The CDR3 nucleotides read TGTGCCAGCAGTTCCTATCAAACAGGGCCCTCTGAAGCTTTCTTT.

In its sample, this clonotype was seen a few times. V is TRBV29-1 and J is TRBJ1-2; D not certain. Germline CDR1 reads SQVTM; CDR2 reads ANQGSEA. This CDR3 region has 12 residues. V was pared by 6 bases and J by 6 bases, with 14 bases between. The CDR3 region is CSVEGGVDGYTF. The CDR3 nucleotides read TGCAGCGTCGAGGGCGGGGTGGATGGCTACACCTTC. The full variable domain, rest sourced from reference TRBV29-1 and TRBJ1-2, is SAVISQKPSRDICQRGTSLTIQCQVDSQVTMMFWYRQQPGQSLTLIATANQGSEATYESGFVIDKFPISRPNLTFSTLTVSNMSPEDSSIYLCSVEGGVDGYTFGSGTRLTVV.

Only a few counts were recorded for this clonotype. The V call is TRBV12-3 or TRBV12-4, the J call TRBJ1-5; D uncertain. Trimming pared 6 bases from V and 7 bases from J, leaving 10 bases between. CDR3 length: 12 amino acids. The CDR3 bases are TGTGCCAGCAGAAAAACGGGGCAGCCCCAGCATTTT. Translated: CASRKTGQPQHF.

This sequence joins TRBV3-1 and TRBJ2-3; TRBD2 matches at 8 bases. Germline V gene data show CDR1 as LGHDT and CDR2 as YNNKEL (reference sequence). CDR3 length: 16 amino acids. V lost 4 bases and J lost 2; bases outside the gene matches: 8. The CDR3 coding sequence is TGTGCCAGCAGCCCCCGGACTAGCTCTCTCACAGATACGCAGTATTTT. This codes for CASSPRTSSLTDTQYF.

The chain uses TRBV5-1 and TRBJ1-1; D is unclear. Per the germline V gene, CDR1 is SGHRS and CDR2 is YFSETQ. This CDR3 has 12 amino acids. Trimming shortened V by 1 base and J by 8 bases, and 9 bases separated the two germline ends. The CDR3 coding sequence is TGCGCCAGCAGCTTGCTAGAGGGAGAAGCTTTCTTT. It encodes CASSLLEGEAFF.

This clonotype occurred a few times. The chain has TRBV20-1 and TRBJ2-2, with TRBD2 identical over 10 bases. Germline loops: CDR1 DFQATT, CDR2 SNEGSKA (reference sequence). This CDR3 contains 15 residues. J lost 0 bases, V lost 5 bases, and 3 bases had no gene match. Here the CDR3 reads CSALTSGTNTGELFF. CDR3 nucleotides: TGCAGTGCTCTTACTAGCGGGACGAACACCGGGGAGCTGTTTTTT.

This clonotype has just one count. The chain recombines TRBV7-6 with TRBJ1-5; D remains unclear. The CDR3 length is 13 residues. V lost 6 bases and J lost 5, with 11 bases in between. The V gene's germline CDR1 is SGHVS and CDR2 FNYEAQ. CDR3: CASSSTPYQPQHF. CDR3 in DNA: TGTGCCAGCAGTTCAACGCCCTATCAGCCCCAGCATTTT.

This sequence joins TRBV9 and TRBJ2-2, with 7 positions matching TRBD2. V shed 0 bases, J shed 8 bases, and the junction held 4 bases outside the gene matches. CDR1 SGDLS and CDR2 YYNGEE come from the germline V gene. The CDR3 length is 14 residues. CDR3 sequence reads: CASSVVAGEGELFF. The CDR3 coding sequence is TGTGCCAGCAGCGTAGTGGCGGGAGAGGGGGAGCTGTTTTTT.

This clonotype was counted between two and nine times. This chain joins TRBV20-1 and TRBJ2-1, with 12 bases fitting TRBD2. The CDR3 extends over 17 amino acids. V was pared by 1 base and J by 3 bases, with 7 bases of the junction left unmatched. Germline assignment: CDR1 DFQATT and CDR2 SNEGSKA (reference sequence). This chain's CDR3 is CSARGGLAGGYYNEQFF. The CDR3 region has the DNA TGCAGTGCTAGAGGTGGGCTAGCGGGAGGGTACTACAATGAGCAGTTCTTC.

V and J are TRBV20-1 and TRBJ2-5; D possibly matches TRBD1 or TRBD2 (7 bases each). Germline assignment: CDR1 DFQATT and CDR2 SNEGSKA (reference sequence). V was trimmed by 3 bases and J by 2 bases, leaving 19 bases between them. This CDR3 is built from 16 residues. In DNA, the CDR3 is TGCAGTGCTAGCGCAAGGGGGGGACAGTTACAAGAGACCCAGTACTTC. Translation: CSASARGGQLQETQYF.

The chain links TRBV5-1 to TRBJ2-7; 13 positions match TRBD2. CDR1 and CDR2 from the germline V gene are SGHRS and YFSETQ. V lost 6 bases, J lost 5 bases, and 8 bases stayed unmatched. This CDR3 comprises 15 residues. In nucleotides, the CDR3 is TGCGCCAGCAATGAACTAGCGGGAGGGCCCCACGAGCAGTACTTC. Translated, it gives CASNELAGGPHEQYF.

The chain couples TRBV13 to TRBJ1-1; weak D call: TRBD1 (5 bases). The germline CDR1 and CDR2 sequences are PRHDT and FYEKMQ (reference sequence). The CDR3 sequence is 14 residues long. Trimming left V 5 bases short and J 1 base short, with 11 bases between. The CDR3 DNA is TGTGCCAGCAGCCCGGACACCCGGAACACTGAAGCTTTCTTT. Protein sequence: CASSPDTRNTEAFF.

This rearrangement joins TRBV7-9 to TRBJ1-6, with no clear D. Trimming removed 2 bases at V and 5 bases at J, with 10 bases between. Per the germline V gene, CDR1 is SEHNR and CDR2 is FQNEAQ (reference sequence). The CDR3 extends over 15 amino acids. The chain's CDR3 is CASSLRAADNSPLHF. In DNA form, the CDR3 reads TGTGCCAGCAGCTTACGGGCGGCGGATAATTCACCCCTCCACTTT.

The genes are TRBV6-2 or TRBV6-3 and TRBJ2-7; 11 bases are a match to TRBD2. CDR1 and CDR2 from the germline V gene are MNHEY and SVGEGT. The CDR3 totals 17 residues. Unmatched junction bases numbered 7, after V lost 2 bases and J lost 1 base. CDR3 coding DNA: TGTGCCAGCAGTTACCCCACTAGCGGGGGTACTTCCTACGAGCAGTACTTC. It translates to CASSYPTSGGTSYEQYF.

This clonotype was picked up a small number of times. V gene TRBV5-4 combines with J gene TRBJ2-4, with D perhaps being TRBD1 or TRBD2 (5 bases each). The ends were cut back, 4 bases at V and 7 bases at J, with 15 bases in the middle. Germline V lookup: CDR1 SGHNT, CDR2 YYREEE (reference sequence). CDR3 length: 14 amino acids. The CDR3 DNA follows: TGTGCCAGCAGCCCCGGGACCGCTTTGAACATTCAGTACTTC. Translating gives CASSPGTALNIQYF.

This clonotype was observed a few times. V usage is TRBV13 and J usage is TRBJ1-2; 12 bases agree with TRBD1. The CDR3 spans 15 residues. Germline CDR1 reads PRHDT; CDR2 reads FYEKMQ (reference sequence). Trimming took 8 bases from V and 7 from J; bases not matched to a gene: 11. CDR3 loop: CASGGTGGFTSGYTF. The CDR3 DNA is TGTGCCAGCGGAGGGACAGGGGGCTTTACGAGTGGCTACACCTTC.

This clonotype has ten or more counts. The chain employs TRBV12-3 or TRBV12-4 and TRBJ1-1, with D tentatively TRBD1 (6 bases). The CDR3 runs 13 residues. V was trimmed by 4 bases and J by 2 bases, leaving 8 bases between them. CDR3 coding DNA: TGTGCCAGCAGTTGGGGACACAACACTGAAGCTTTCTTT. Amino acid sequence: CASSWGHNTEAFF.

Ten or more counts support this clonotype. The V and J genes are TRBV10-3 and TRBJ2-7, with TRBD1 matching over 8 bases. J gave up 5 bases and V 3 bases, and 6 bases lay outside the gene matches. The CDR3 has 14 amino acids. CDR1 is ENHRY, CDR2 SYGVKD, per germline. In DNA, the CDR3 is TGTGCCATCAGTGAACGACAGGGGATCGACGAGCAGTACTTC. Protein: CAISERQGIDEQYF.

The chain links TRBV3-1 to TRBJ2-3; TRBD2 might be the D (7 bases). With 4 bases removed from V and 5 bases from J, the gap between germline ends came to 19 bases. Germline CDR1 reads LGHDT; CDR2 reads YNNKEL (reference sequence). This CDR3 region has 16 residues. CDR3 in amino acids: CASSPIQGGILDTQYF. Here the CDR3 DNA reads TGTGCCAGCAGCCCTATACAGGGAGGGATTTTAGATACGCAGTATTTT.